This is a list of T cell receptor beta chains from one sample in a study of cytomegalovirus exposure and HLA in healthy donors. Only in-frame clones appear in the TCRdb table, and some are missing; sequencing was by immunoSEQ multiplex PCR. This sample has about 180,000 clones, with about four fifths found just once. What was sequenced was PBMCs. The receptors shown here come from a man between 40 and 49 years old in good health and CMV-seronegative. Both conserved end residues are part of each CDR3. A D gene is named only where the DNA matches it firmly.

v_call d_call cdr3_aa
TRBV27 NA CASSLARGANVLTF
TRBV15 TRBD1 CATSRLTGMPPQHF
TRBV6-5 NA CASSQGNQPQHF
TRBV18 TRBD1 CASSPGTGGSGNTIYF
TRBV6-5 NA CATQREAANQPQHF
TRBV28 NA CASALQGGNTIYF
TRBV6-1 NA CASRLAPQPTGEQFF
TRBV11-3 NA CASSQNKLVSYEQYF
TRBV10-3 NA CAISEGDTYGYTF
TRBV19 NA CASSRLPTGRQETQYF
TRBV18 TRBD1 CASSQTDRGRETQYF
TRBV6-5 NA CASRSATGINQPQHF
TRBV4-1 TRBD1 CASSQFPTGTEANYGYTF
TRBV19 NA CASTADRGYGYTF